This T cell receptor beta chain was captured in a study of immune heterogeneity within non-small cell lung tumors (dated by TCRdb to the late 2010s). About the full investigation: By histology, the tumors were several squamous cell carcinomas, nine to eleven non-squamous carcinomas and 1 tumor not otherwise specified. TCR repertoires were analyzed from 57 tumor loci of about 15 patients, while transcriptome data covered only roughly 43 loci from roughly 12 patients. Neoantigen binding to each patient's HLA alleles was predicted with netMHCpan-3.0 for mutant peptides of 8 to 11 amino acids. To examine intratumoral immune heterogeneity, the study used whole-exome sequencing, RNA-seq and TCR beta repertoire sequencing on multiple spatially distinct regions of each NSCLC tumor. Overall study outcomes, separate from this receptor: Within a given patient, the same dominant CDR3B clonotypes showed up repeatedly across loci, although different tumor locations also carried unique high-frequency clones. Local tumor mutational burden and local T-cell repertoire clonality had a statistically significant but moderate positive correlation (R roughly 0.35). High-frequency TCR beta clonotypes were largely distinct between individual patients.

A multiplex PCR system amplified the TCR beta CDR3 region, with a first 10-cycle round using 32 V-gene forward and 13 J-gene reverse primers. A QIAGEN Multiplex PCR Kit was used for first-round PCR, and the primer sequences were filed in Chinese patent CN105087789A. Illumina universal primers were added in a second PCR round performed with the Phusion High-Fidelity PCR Kit. Paired-end sequencing of TCR libraries was carried out on the Illumina HiSeq X Ten platform at a read length of 151 bp. The source study handled its data this way. Reads without multiplex PCR primers were removed using Cutadapt, read pairs were merged using PEAR, and CDR3 regions were called using MiXCR with default settings. Shannon entropy measured repertoire diversity, while clonality was calculated as one minus the Shannon entropy divided by the ln of the count of productive unique sequences. A clonotype counted as a dominant or high-frequency T-cell clone when its frequency was 0.5% or higher. TCRdb passed the public sequencing reads through fastp at Q25 and MiXCR, retaining productive beta sequences. Merged by CDR3 protein, the rows form single entries marked with the most common genes and DNA. TCRdb's processing, not the study's, gives the V and J calls here. The sample table records about 1,900 distinct CDR3 sequences; around 50% of these occur just once. In total, the top ten clones hold roughly 12% of the sample.

From its cysteine to its phenylalanine, the CDR3 spans 16 amino acids. The CDR3 DNA has 48 bases and is translated from base 1. According to the germline V gene (reference sequence), CDR1 reads LNHDA and CDR2 reads SQIVND. Clipping removes 5 bases from V and 1 base from J, with 8 as the unmatched junction base count. Worth noting for this clonotype: The specificity of this receptor is unknown. No per-base quality is available; no much larger clone lies one base away.

For the TCR template, genomic DNA was extracted from bulk tumor tissue, and roughly 580 ng of gDNA was amplified for each sample. During surgery, multiple biopsies were taken from each primary tumor, with sampling sites spaced as far apart as possible within the tumor mass. The study cohort was described as untreated, and patients were newly diagnosed NSCLC cases undergoing curative surgery. Donors were 15 or so newly diagnosed non-small cell lung cancer patients undergoing surgery with curative intent. The resected tumor masses were reviewed by two independent pathologists. Only DNA and RNA samples of high quality went on to sequencing.

The sequenced material came from lung tumor tissue. The V and J segments used are TRBV19 and TRBJ2-7; TRBD2 aligns with 10 central bases. This TCR was sampled from a man between 65 and 85 years old with non-small cell lung cancer. This receptor carries the CDR3 CASSGASGSPSYEQYF. The DNA sequence is TGTGCCAGTAGTGGGGCTAGCGGGAGTCCGTCCTACGAGCAGTACTTC.